This T cell receptor (beta chain) is from a study of graft-versus-host responses after intestinal transplantation. The wider study: Multivisceral, liver-intestinal, or isolated intestinal grafts went to recipients.

Regarding the study as a whole: Early HvG declines after transplant were associated with peak circulating GvH clone levels. Graft-donor T cell macrochimerism in patients accompanied high graft-versus-host to host-versus-graft clonal ratios in allografts. GvH clones surfaced in recipient marrow, some emerging earlier in ileum or blood.

About this clone: The antigen is not known.

Here immunoSEQ multiplex PCR was the method, and the copy in TCRdb shows in-frame clones only, minus some. This table holds about 19,000 clones, about nine tenths found once. The CDR3 covers 11 residues. V lost 6 bases, J lost 7 bases, and 7 bases lay in between. CDR1 and CDR2 from the germline V gene are MNHGY and SVAAGI. The sequencing used bone marrow, collected around 120 days after transplant. The origin of this receptor is a human patient who received an intestinal transplant, so some T cells may come from the graft donor. This chain links TRBV6-9 with TRBJ1-3, with D possibly matching TRBD1 (5 bases). CDR3 sequence reads: CASSQGNTIYF. The CDR3 DNA is TGTGCCAGCAGCCAGGGTAACACCATATATTTT.